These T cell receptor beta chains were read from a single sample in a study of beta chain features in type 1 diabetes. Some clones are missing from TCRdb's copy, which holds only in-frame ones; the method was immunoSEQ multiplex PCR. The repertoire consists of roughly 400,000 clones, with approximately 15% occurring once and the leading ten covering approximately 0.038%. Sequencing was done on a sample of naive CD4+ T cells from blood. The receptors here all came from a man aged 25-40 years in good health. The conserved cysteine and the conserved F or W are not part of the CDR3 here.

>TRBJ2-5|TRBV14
ASSQLVDGRETQY
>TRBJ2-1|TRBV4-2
ASSQVMREGRSEQF
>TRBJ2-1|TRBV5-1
ASSLGPSYNEQF
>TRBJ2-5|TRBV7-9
ASSSLSLPRKETQY
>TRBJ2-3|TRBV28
ASSLNRLGTDTQY
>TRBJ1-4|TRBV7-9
ASSFGQGSWEEKLF
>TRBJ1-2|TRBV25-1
ASRLTGGDGYT
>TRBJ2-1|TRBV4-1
ASSQVGLAGARF
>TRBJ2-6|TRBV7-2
ASSPRDSPFSGANVLT
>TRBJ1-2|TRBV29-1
SVDRGEGYT
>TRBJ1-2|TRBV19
ASRNYGYT
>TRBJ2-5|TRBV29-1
SVVRGTRVAQETQY
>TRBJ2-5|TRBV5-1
ASSLVETQY
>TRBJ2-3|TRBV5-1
ASSSGLARLTDTQY
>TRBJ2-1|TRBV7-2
ASSSTYNSVNEQF
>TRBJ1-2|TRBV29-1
SVARGHGYT
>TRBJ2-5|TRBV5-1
ASSAPGRVKETQY
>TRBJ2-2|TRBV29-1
SVDLGVTGELF
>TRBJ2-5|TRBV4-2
ASSQDPGTGRTETQY
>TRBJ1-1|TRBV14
ATSTGVNTEAF
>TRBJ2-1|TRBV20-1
SARDQGKQF
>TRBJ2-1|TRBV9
ASSVSARGNEQF
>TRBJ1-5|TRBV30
ALSEYSNQPQH
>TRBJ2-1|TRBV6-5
ASSQGPGKQF
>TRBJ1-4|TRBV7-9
ASSSNIGTNEKLF
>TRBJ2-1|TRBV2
AMSGISYNEQF
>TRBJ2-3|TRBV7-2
ASRGGVSTDTQY
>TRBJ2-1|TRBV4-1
ASSPRGRGGIDEQF
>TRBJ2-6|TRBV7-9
ASSPSGANVLT
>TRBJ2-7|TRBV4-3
ASSQARMSHEQY
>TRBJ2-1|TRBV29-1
SVSLALWDEQF
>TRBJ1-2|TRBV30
AWGRQGWDGYT